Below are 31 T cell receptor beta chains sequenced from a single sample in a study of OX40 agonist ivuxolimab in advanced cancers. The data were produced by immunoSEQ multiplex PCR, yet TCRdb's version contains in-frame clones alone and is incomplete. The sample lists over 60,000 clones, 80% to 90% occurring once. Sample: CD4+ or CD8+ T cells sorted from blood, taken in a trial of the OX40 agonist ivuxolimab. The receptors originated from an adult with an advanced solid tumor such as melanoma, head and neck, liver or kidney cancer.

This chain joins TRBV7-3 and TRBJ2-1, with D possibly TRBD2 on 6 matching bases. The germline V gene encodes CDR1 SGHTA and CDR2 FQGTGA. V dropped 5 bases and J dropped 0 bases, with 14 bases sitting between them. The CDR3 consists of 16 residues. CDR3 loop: CASSLGDFRSYNEQFF. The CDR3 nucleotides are TGTGCCAGCAGCCTAGGGGACTTCCGCTCCTACAATGAGCAGTTCTTC. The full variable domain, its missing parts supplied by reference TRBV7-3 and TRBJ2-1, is GAGVSQTPSNKVTEKGKYVELRCDPISGHTALYWYRQSLGQGPEFLIYFQGTGAADDSGLPNDRFFAVRPEGSVSTLKIQRTERGDSAVYLCASSLGDFRSYNEQFFGPGTRLTVL.

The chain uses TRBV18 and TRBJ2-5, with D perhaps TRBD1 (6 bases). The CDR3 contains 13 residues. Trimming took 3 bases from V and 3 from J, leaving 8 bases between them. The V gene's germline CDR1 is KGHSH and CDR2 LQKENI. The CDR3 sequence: CASSPGAEETQYF. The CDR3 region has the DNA TGTGCCAGCTCACCGGGGGCCGAAGAGACCCAGTACTTC. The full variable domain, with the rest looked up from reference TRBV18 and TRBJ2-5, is NAGVMQNPRHLVRRRGQEARLRCSPMKGHSHVYWYRQLPEEGLKFMVYLQKENIIDESGMPKERFSAEFPKEGPSILRIQQVVRGDSAAYFCASSPGAEETQYFGPGTRLLVL.

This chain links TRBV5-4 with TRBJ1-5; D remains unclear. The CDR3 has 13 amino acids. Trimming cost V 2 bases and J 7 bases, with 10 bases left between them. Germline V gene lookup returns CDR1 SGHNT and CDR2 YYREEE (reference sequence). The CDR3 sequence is CASSLEGKQPQHF. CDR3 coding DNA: TGTGCCAGCAGCTTAGAAGGGAAACAGCCCCAGCATTTT. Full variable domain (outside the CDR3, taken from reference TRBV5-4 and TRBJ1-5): ETGVTQSPTHLIKTRGQQVTLRCSSQSGHNTVSWYQQALGQGPQFIFQYYREEENGRGNFPPRFSGLQFPNYSSELNVNALELDDSALYLCASSLEGKQPQHFGDGTRLSIL.

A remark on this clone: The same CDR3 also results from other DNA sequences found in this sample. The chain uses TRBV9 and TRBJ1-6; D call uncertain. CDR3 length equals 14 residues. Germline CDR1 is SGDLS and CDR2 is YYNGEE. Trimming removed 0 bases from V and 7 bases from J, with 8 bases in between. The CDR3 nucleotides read TGTGCCAGCAGCGTAGAGACGGACAATTCACCCCTCCACTTT. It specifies CASSVETDNSPLHF.

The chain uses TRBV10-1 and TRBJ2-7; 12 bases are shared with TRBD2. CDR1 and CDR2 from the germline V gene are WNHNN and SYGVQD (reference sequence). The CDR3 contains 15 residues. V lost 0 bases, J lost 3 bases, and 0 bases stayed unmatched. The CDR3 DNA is TGCGCCAGCAGTGAGTCGACTAGCGGGAGCTACGAGCAGTACTTC. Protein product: CASSESTSGSYEQYF.

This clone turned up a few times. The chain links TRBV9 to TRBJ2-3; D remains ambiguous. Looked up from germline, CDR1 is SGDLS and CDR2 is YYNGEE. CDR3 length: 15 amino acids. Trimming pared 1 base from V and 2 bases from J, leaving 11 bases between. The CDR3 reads CASSVRAAPTDTQYF. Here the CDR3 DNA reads TGTGCCAGCAGCGTAAGGGCAGCACCCACAGATACGCAGTATTTT.

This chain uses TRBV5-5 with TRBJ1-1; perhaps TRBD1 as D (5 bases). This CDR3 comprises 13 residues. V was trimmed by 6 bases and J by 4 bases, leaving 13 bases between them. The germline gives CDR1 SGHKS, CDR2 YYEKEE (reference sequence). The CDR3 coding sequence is TGTGCCAGCAAGGGGTTTGTGGCCACTGAAGCTTTCTTT. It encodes CASKGFVATEAFF.

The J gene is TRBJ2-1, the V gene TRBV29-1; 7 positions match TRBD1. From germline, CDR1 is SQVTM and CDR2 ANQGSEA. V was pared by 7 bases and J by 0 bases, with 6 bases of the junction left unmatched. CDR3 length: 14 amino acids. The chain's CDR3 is CSGQGSSSYNEQFF. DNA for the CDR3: TGCAGCGGACAGGGATCGTCCTCCTACAATGAGCAGTTCTTC.

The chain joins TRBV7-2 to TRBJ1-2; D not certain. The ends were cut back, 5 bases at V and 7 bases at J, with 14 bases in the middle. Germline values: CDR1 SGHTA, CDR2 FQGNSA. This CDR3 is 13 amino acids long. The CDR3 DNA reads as TGTGCCAGCAGCCTGACAACTCCGGGTGGCTACACCTTC. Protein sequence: CASSLTTPGGYTF. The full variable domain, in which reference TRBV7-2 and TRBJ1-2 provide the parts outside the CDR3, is GAGVSQSPSNKVTEKGKDVELRCDPISGHTALYWYRQSLGQGLEFLIYFQGNSAPDKSGLPSDRFSAERTGGSVSTLTIQRTQQEDSAVYLCASSLTTPGGYTFGSGTRLTVV.

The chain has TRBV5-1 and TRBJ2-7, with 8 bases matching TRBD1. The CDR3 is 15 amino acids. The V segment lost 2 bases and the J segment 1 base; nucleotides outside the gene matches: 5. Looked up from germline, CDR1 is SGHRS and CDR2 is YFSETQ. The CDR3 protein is CASSFTQGASYEQYF. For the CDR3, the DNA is TGCGCCAGCAGCTTTACTCAGGGGGCGTCCTACGAGCAGTACTTC. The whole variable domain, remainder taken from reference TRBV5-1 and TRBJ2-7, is KAGVTQTPRYLIKTRGQQVTLSCSPISGHRSVSWYQQTPGQGLQFLFEYFSETQRNKGNFPGRFSGRQFSNSRSEMNVSTLELGDSALYLCASSFTQGASYEQYFGPGTRLTVT.

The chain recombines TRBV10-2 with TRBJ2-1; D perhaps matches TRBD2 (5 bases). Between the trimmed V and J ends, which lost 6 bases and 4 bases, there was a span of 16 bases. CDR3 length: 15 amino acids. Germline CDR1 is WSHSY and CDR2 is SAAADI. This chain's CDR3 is CASRDWRAEYNEQFF. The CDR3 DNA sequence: TGCGCCAGCAGGGATTGGCGGGCGGAGTACAATGAGCAGTTCTTC.

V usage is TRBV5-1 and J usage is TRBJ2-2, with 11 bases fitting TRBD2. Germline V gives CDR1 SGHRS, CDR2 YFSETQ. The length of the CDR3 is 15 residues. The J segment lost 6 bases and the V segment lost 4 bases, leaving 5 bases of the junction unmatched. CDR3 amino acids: CASSDVAGGPGELFF. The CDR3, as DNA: TGCGCCAGCAGCGACGTAGCGGGAGGGCCCGGGGAGCTGTTTTTT.

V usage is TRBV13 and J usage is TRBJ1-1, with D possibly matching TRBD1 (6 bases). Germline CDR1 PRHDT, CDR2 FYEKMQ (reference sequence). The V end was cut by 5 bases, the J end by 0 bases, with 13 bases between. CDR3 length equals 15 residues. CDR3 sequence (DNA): TGTGCCAGCAGCCCCAACGGACAGTTGAACACTGAAGCTTTCTTT. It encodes CASSPNGQLNTEAFF.

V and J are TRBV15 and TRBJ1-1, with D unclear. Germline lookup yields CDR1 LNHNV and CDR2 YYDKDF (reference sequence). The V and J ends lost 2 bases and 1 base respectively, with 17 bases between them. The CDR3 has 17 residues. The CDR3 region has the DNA TGTGCCACCAGCAGACCTTTGGAGGACTTACAGAACACTGAAGCTTTCTTT. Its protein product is CATSRPLEDLQNTEAFF.

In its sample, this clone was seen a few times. This chain's CDR3 is CASSAGTGGWEGNTIYF. The CDR3, as DNA: TGTGCCAGCAGCGCCGGGACAGGGGGCTGGGAAGGAAACACCATATATTTT. The chain uses TRBV21-1 and TRBJ1-3; the D call TRBD1 from the table was never checked on the DNA. TRBV21-1 is assigned pseudogene status. This CDR3 is built from 17 residues.

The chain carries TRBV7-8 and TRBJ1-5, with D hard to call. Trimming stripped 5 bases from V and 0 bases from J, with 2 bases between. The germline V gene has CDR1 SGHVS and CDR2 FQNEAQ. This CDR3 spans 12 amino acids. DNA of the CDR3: TGTGCCAGCAGCCGTAGCAATCAGCCCCAGCATTTT. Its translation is CASSRSNQPQHF.

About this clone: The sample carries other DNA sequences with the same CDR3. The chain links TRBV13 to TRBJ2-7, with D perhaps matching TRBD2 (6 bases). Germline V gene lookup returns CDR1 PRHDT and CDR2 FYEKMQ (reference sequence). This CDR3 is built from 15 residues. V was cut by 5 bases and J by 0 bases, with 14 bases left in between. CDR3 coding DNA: TGTGCCAGCAGCACCCTTTTGGGAGGCTCCTACGAGCAGTACTTC. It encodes CASSTLLGGSYEQYF.

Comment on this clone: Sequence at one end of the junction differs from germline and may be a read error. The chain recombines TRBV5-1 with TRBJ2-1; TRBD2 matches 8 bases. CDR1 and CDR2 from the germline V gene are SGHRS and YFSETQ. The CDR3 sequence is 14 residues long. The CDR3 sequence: CASGSGGAYDEQFF. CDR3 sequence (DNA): TGCGCCAGCGGTTCGGGAGGGGCCTACGATGAGCAGTTCTTC. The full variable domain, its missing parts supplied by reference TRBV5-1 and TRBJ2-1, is KAGVTQTPRYLIKTRGQQVTLSCSPISGHRSVSWYQQTPGQGLQFLFEYFSETQRNKGNFPGRFSGRQFSNSRSEMNVSTLELGDSALYLCASGSGGAYDEQFFGPGTRLTVL.

The CDR3 sequence is CASSWGLLTGELFF. CDR3 in DNA: TGTGCCAGCAGCTGGGGACTACTAACCGGGGAGCTGTTTTTT. The chain links TRBV7-9 to TRBJ2-2; 7 bases are a match to TRBD2. Germline values: CDR1 SEHNR, CDR2 FQNEAQ (reference sequence). V lost 4 bases, J lost 5 bases, and 4 bases stayed unmatched. This CDR3 is 14 amino acids long.

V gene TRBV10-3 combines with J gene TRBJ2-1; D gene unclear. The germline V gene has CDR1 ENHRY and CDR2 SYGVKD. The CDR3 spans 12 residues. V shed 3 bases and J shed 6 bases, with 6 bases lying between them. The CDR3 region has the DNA TGTGCCATCAGTGAAGTTGGCAATGAGCAGTTCTTC. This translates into CAISEVGNEQFF.

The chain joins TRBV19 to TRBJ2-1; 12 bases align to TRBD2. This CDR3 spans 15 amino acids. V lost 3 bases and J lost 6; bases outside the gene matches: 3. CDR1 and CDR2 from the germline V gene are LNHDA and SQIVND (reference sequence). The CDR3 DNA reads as TGTGCCAGTAGTATTGGACTAGCGGGACGCAATGAGCAGTTCTTC. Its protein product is CASSIGLAGRNEQFF. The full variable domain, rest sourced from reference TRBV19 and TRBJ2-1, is DGGITQSPKYLFRKEGQNVTLSCEQNLNHDAMYWYRQDPGQGLRLIYYSQIVNDFQKGDIAEGYSVSREKKESFPLTVTSAQKNPTAFYLCASSIGLAGRNEQFFGPGTRLTVL.

The CDR3 region has the DNA TGTGCCAGCAGGACCAGCGGGGGGGGCACAGATACGCAGTATTTT. Protein: CASRTSGGGTDTQYF. The chain uses TRBV6-1 and TRBJ2-3, with TRBD2 matching over 10 bases. The CDR3 is 15 amino acids. Trimming at V came to 6 bases and at J to 1 base, leaving 4 bases not matched to a gene. The germline CDR1 and CDR2 sequences are MNHNS and SASEGT.

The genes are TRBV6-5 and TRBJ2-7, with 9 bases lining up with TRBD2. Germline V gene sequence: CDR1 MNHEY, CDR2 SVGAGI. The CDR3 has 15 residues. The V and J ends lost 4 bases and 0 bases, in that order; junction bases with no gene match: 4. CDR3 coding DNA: TGTGCCAGCAGTTCCTCGACTAGCGGCTCCTACGAGCAGTACTTC. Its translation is CASSSSTSGSYEQYF.

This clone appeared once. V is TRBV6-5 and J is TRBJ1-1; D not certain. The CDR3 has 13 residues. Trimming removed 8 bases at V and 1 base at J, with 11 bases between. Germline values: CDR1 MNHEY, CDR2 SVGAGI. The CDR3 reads CASLSGRNTEAFF. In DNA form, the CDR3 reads TGTGCCAGCCTGAGTGGCCGGAACACTGAAGCTTTCTTT.

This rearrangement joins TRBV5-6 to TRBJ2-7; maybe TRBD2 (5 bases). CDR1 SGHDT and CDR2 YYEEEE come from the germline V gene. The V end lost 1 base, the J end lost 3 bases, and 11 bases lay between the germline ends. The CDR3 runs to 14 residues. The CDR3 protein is CASSLRIGVYEQYF. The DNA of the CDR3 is TGTGCCAGCAGCTTGCGGATCGGGGTCTACGAGCAGTACTTC.

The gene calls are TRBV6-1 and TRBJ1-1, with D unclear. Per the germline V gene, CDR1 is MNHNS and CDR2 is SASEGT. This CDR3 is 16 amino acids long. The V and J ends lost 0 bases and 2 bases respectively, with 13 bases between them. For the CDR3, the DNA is TGTGCCAGCAGTGAAGCGCTTCGGGGTTTTAACACTGAAGCTTTCTTT. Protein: CASSEALRGFNTEAFF.

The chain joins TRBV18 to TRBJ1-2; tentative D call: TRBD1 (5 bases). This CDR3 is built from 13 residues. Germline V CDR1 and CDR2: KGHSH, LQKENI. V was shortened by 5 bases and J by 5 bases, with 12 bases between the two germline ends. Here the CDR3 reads CASSKGVPYGYTF. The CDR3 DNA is TGTGCCAGCTCAAAAGGGGTCCCATATGGCTACACCTTC.

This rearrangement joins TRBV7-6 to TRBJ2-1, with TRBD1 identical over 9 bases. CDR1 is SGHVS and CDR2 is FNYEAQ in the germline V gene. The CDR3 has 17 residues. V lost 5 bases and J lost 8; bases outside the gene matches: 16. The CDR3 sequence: CASSPATGQGARDEQFF. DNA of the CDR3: TGTGCCAGCAGCCCCGCTACGGGACAGGGAGCCCGCGATGAGCAGTTCTTC. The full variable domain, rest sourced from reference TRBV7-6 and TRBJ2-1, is GAGVSQSPRYKVTKRGQDVALRCDPISGHVSLYWYRQALGQGPEFLTYFNYEAQQDKSGLPNDRFSAERPEGSISTLTIQRTEQRDSAMYRCASSPATGQGARDEQFFGPGTRLTVL.

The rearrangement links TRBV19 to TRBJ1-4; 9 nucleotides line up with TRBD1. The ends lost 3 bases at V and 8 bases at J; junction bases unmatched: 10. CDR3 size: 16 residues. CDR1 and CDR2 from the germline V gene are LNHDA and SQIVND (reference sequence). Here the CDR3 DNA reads TGTGCCAGTAGTATGACAAGGGACAGGGACATCGAAAAACTGTTTTTT. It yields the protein CASSMTRDRDIEKLFF.

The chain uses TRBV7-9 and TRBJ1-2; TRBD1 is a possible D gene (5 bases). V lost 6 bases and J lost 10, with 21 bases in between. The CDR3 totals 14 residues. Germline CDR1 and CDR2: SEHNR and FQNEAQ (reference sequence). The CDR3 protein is CASRGWEGPGDYTF. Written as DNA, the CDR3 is TGTGCCAGCAGGGGATGGGAGGGGCCCGGAGACTACACCTTC.

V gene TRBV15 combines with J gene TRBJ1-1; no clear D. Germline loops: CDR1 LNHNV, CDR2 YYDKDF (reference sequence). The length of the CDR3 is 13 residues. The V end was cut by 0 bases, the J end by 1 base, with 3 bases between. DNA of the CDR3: TGTGCCACCAGCAGAGAGGGGAACACTGAAGCTTTCTTT. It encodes CATSREGNTEAFF.